The source of this TCR beta chain is a study of blood T cell repertoires in COVID-19. About the research overall: Sample material is recorded as cDNA or gDNA derived from T cells, B-cell-depleted T cells, or PBMCs.

The repertoire was sequenced with immunoSEQ multiplex PCR; TCRdb's copy has only in-frame clones and lacks some. The sample lists under 30,000 clones, more than 70% occurring once. V was clipped by 1 base and J by 8 bases; unmatched bases: 10. Germline V gives CDR1 SGHAT, CDR2 FQNNGV. This CDR3 region has 15 residues. This chain connects TRBV11-2 to TRBJ1-2, with TRBD1 matching 7 bases. The specimen was peripheral blood. The receptor was derived from a human donor in a cohort sampled during active COVID-19. The chain's CDR3 is CASSLGGGQTAGYTF. CDR3 sequence (DNA): TGTGCCAGCAGCTTAGGAGGGGGACAGACGGCCGGCTACACCTTC.